This TCR beta chain was identified in a study of blood T cell repertoires in COVID-19. The wider study: Acute and convalescent COVID-19 samples came from the United States, Italy and Spain. The cDNA or gDNA used as material had been derived from T cells, B-cell-depleted T cells, or PBMCs.

Source study methods: The assay estimated nucleated cells by amplifying reference gene primers. Only in-frame clones appear in the TCRdb table, and some are missing; sequencing was by immunoSEQ multiplex PCR. V and J calls plus clone size are reproduced from that table; the DNA served to infer D and trimming. The sample shows roughly 80,000 clones, 65% to 90% of them seen only once. Trimming stripped 3 bases from V and 5 bases from J, with 17 bases between. Germline V CDR1 and CDR2: MNHNS, SASEGT. This CDR3 is built from 15 residues. The sequence was obtained from an elderly man with acute or convalescent COVID-19. J is TRBJ2-7 and V is TRBV6-1; TRBD2 is a possible D gene (7 bases). The sequenced sample was peripheral blood. The CDR3 loop reads CASSEGGGIRDEQYF. The CDR3 region has the DNA TGTGCCAGCAGTGAGGGGGGGGGCATAAGAGACGAGCAGTACTTC.